A selection of T cell receptor beta chains follows, all from one sample in a study of T-cell memory formation after mild COVID-19. TCRdb itself ran the 5' RACE reads through MiXCR, one entry per CDR3 protein. This sample carries about 350,000 distinct CDR3 sequences, about an eighth of them seen once, and the ten largest clones take 22%. The source material was PBMCs or a T cell subset sorted from them (not recorded which). The source is a man aged 18 to 29 who had mild COVID-19 (a few samples of this study predate the infection). Cell type and time point are not known. Both conserved end residues are part of each CDR3.

TRBV7-2	TRBJ1-2	CASSSHFSTNYGYTF
TRBV29-1	TRBJ2-5	CSAGRGQQETQYF
TRBV7-9	TRBJ1-6	CASSLPRDNSPLHF
TRBV19	TRBJ2-3	CASSSWDTQYF
TRBV16	TRBJ1-5	CASSPRQGIGEPQHF
TRBV6-2/TRBV6-3	TRBJ1-1	CASSTPDRNTEAFF
TRBV6-2/TRBV6-3	TRBJ2-1	CASSNNPYFSGGDNEQFF
TRBV4-3	TRBJ1-1	CASSQDPTGGNTEAFF
TRBV4-3	TRBJ2-3	CASSQESLAGDTQYF
TRBV5-1	TRBJ2-2	CASSTDPGHNANTGELFF
TRBV5-1	TRBJ1-3	CASSRQGNSGGNTIYF
TRBV4-1	TRBJ1-1	CASSQAETARRAFF
TRBV5-1	TRBJ2-3	CASSGQGLGDTQYF
TRBV5-1	TRBJ1-2	CASSTVQGNGYTF
TRBV14	TRBJ1-2	CASISPPAGNYGYTF
TRBV5-1	TRBJ2-5	CASAPVESRETQYF
TRBV20-1	TRBJ2-6	CSAIGTANRSGANVLTF
TRBV3-1	TRBJ2-1	CASSQPGLADNEQFF
TRBV12-3/TRBV12-4	TRBJ1-3	CASSASAGGNTIYF
TRBV6-6	TRBJ1-1	CASSPRGGVTLNTEAFF
TRBV12-3/TRBV12-4	TRBJ1-5	CASSLLWGNSNQPQHF
TRBV9	TRBJ1-6	CASSAQGARNSPLHF
TRBV5-1	TRBJ2-3	CASGGEATDTQYF
TRBV7-2	TRBJ2-7	CASSFPARYEQYF
TRBV6-5	TRBJ1-5	CASSNSGHLNQPQHF
TRBV6-5	TRBJ2-3	CASSQQGAGLGTQYF
TRBV7-6	TRBJ2-3	CASSRTGETDTQYF
TRBV6-1	TRBJ1-2	CASSEPGGTNYGYTF
TRBV29-1	TRBJ2-3	CSGSSGGGSTDTQYF
TRBV14	TRBJ1-2	CASSQPGVNYGYTF
TRBV20-1	TRBJ2-1	CSARREDEQFF
TRBV12-3/TRBV12-4	TRBJ2-2	CASLGGPRNTGELFF
TRBV2	TRBJ2-7	CASSETGGYPSSYEQYF
TRBV5-6	TRBJ1-1	CASISQMGTEAFF
TRBV7-2	TRBJ2-5	CASSPVKGMGQETQYF
TRBV7-6	TRBJ2-3	CASSPGGRGPGTDTQYF
TRBV20-1	TRBJ1-2	CSASAGGVGYTF
TRBV29-1	TRBJ2-1	CSVDFISGAEQFF
TRBV4-1	TRBJ1-1	CASSHAGTGRTEAFF
TRBV10-3	TRBJ1-2	CAISTGYGYTF
TRBV27	TRBJ2-7	CASSLLAASYEQYF
TRBV9	TRBJ1-6	CASSDGQGYSPLHF
TRBV5-1	TRBJ2-2	CASSLAPQGLNTGELFF
TRBV7-9	TRBJ2-3	CASGLAGATGDTQYF
TRBV20-1	TRBJ2-4	CSAPPVPGNIQYF
TRBV7-2	TRBJ2-3	CASSLQGGDTQYF
TRBV25-1	TRBJ2-2	CASRGGEVGTGELFF
TRBV5-6	TRBJ1-4	CASSLAPIRATNEKLFF
TRBV5-1	TRBJ1-2	CASSSQTGVYGYTF
TRBV6-5	TRBJ2-1	CASSTLAGATYNEQFF
TRBV15	TRBJ1-2	CATSRTGGDTYGYTF
TRBV5-1	TRBJ1-6	CASSLVVQGANSPLHF
TRBV7-9	TRBJ1-2	CASSTETGVFGYTF
TRBV20-1	TRBJ1-1	CSAKARGTEAFF
TRBV5-5	TRBJ2-5	CASSLWAGATQETQYF